The T cell receptor (beta chain) described here comes from a study of shared clonotypes between healthy human individuals (dated by TCRdb to 2018 to 2021). Context from the whole study: The cohort comprised a couple of women and a few men aged 18 to 49 years. Per donor, three plates each were used for CD4 naive and CD4 memory, two for CD8 naive, and one for CD8 memory. To estimate repertoire size and how much clonotype sharing occurs between individuals, the study deeply sequenced the blood TCR repertoires of roughly 5 healthy adults. To increase sequencing depth and limit assay-specific biases, TCR repertoire library preparation and sequencing were carried out by different laboratories using diverse techniques. Per donor, leukapheresis produced somewhere between about 0.94 and 8.9 billion PBMCs.

TCR CDR3 regions were amplified from genomic DNA by multiplex PCR using the deep immunoSEQ assay. Genomic DNA extracted from each cell subset was distributed evenly over all wells of several immunoSEQ 96-well plates, and each plate served as one replicate. For sorted subsets, around 200 ng genomic DNA, equal to about 30,000 T cell genomes, was loaded into each replicate PCR. The purified libraries were quantified using a Qubit 3.0 fluorometer, sized with a Bioanalyzer 2100, and then quantified again using the KAPA Library Quantification kit. Every immunoSEQ 96-well plate was sequenced on a separate single-read 150-cycle Illumina NextSeq 550 flow cell. On the study's bioinformatics: Because the immunoSEQ output included only junctional sequences and no quality scores, the filtering could not be the same as the filtering used for full-length reads. Sequences were annotated with PyIR, a Python wrapper for IgBLAST v1.9, and V/J genes and CDR3 were assigned using IMGT germline references. Reads with weak V/J assignments (E-value above 1e-6), missing CDR3, stop codons, out-of-frame junctions, or ambiguous translated residues were removed. V3J clonotypes were defined as sequences sharing the same inferred V gene, J gene, and CDR3 amino acid sequence. To compute the percentage overlap between repertoires, the number of shared unique clonotypes was divided by the size of the smaller repertoire. Repertoire richness was assessed with RTK rarefaction, the Chao1 estimator, and Recon v2.1 estimates of unobserved clonotypes. For all TCRbeta clonotypes obtained by the gDNA method from four donors, generation probabilities were computed with OLGA. TCRdb re-hosts the immuneACCESS table, in-frame sequences only. Its copies lack some clones; in the studies checked, an unresolved V gene accounts for under half of them, and the cause for the rest is not known. The DNA gave D and trimming, while V, J and clone size come from that table. The sample table records roughly 720,000 clones; 90% of these occur just once. 34% of the sample rests with the top ten.

Healthy HIV-negative adults with no recently reported acute infections or vaccinations were included as donors. Every donor was a Caucasian adult residing in Nashville, Tennessee, USA. CD8 memory samples were composed of magnetically selected CD45RO+ cells combined with CCR7-negative CD45RA+ effector memory (TemRA) cells. After blood collection by leukapheresis, PBMCs were isolated using Ficoll-Histopaque density gradient centrifugation and then cryopreserved in the vapor phase of liquid nitrogen. Analytical flow cytometry was used to check the purity and quantity of each magnetically sorted T cell population. Genomic DNA was isolated from every sorted fraction and measured by UV absorbance on a Nanodrop 2000c. Note on this clone: Its target antigen remains unknown. Per-nucleotide qualities are absent, and no much larger clonotype sits a single base away.

According to the germline V gene (reference sequence), CDR1 reads LNHDA and CDR2 reads SQIVND. The junction carries 9 bases between V and J, which are trimmed by 3 bases and 0 bases respectively. The CDR3 spans 15 residues, from the cysteine through the phenylalanine. Of the read, only the CDR3 DNA is kept; its 45 bases are in frame from base 1. General study outcomes and caveats: Even with the large sequencing depth, rarefaction of the sorted-subset datasets indicated that sequencing was incomplete. Pairwise subsampling led to the expectation that sequencing depth would affect the degree of clonotype sharing among donors. Estimated clonotype richness was generally larger for naive than for memory subsets. Because the study included a small number of donors, the genetic and exposure-history diversity represented was limited. Compared with non-shared clonotypes, the clonotypes found in all four sorted-subset donors had higher generation probabilities. Sampling was limited to blood, and TCR repertoires in tissue likely differ from TCR repertoires in blood. Approximately 5% of naive CD4, 3.5% of naive CD8, approximately 2.2% of memory CD4, and more than 0.35% of memory CD8 clonotypes were shared across a few donors.

The chain is assembled from TRBV19 and TRBJ1-3, with the D gene uncertain. Sample: memory CD8+ T cells from PBMCs. What the cell subset or site label conveys for this sample: CD45RO+ cells pooled with CCR7-negative TemRA cells. The sequence came from a man in his late teens or twenties in good health. Some clones in this sample may be carry-over from other donors' samples. The CDR3 loop reads CASSIWTASGNTIYF. The nucleotide sequence reads as follows: TGTGCCAGTAGTATCTGGACCGCCTCTGGAAACACCATATATTTT.